This T cell receptor beta chain stems from a study of OX40 agonist ivuxolimab in advanced cancers. As for the study in general: Intravenous ivuxolimab at 0.01 to 10 mg/kg was given to patients every 2 weeks. Points from the study as a whole: Antigen targets of the expanded peripheral T cells went undetermined. At 0.1 to 3.0 mg/kg and by week 6, clonal expansion occurred in CD4+ and CD8+ blood T cells.

The CDR3 covers 15 residues. Germline V lookup: CDR1 MNHEY, CDR2 SMNVEV (reference sequence). After removal of 1 base from V and 7 bases from J, the junction contained 3 bases not matched to a gene. As to this clone: Antigen specificity is unknown.

The assay was immunoSEQ multiplex PCR, and TCRdb's table has in-frame clones only and misses some. The sample consists of approximately 49,000 clones, 75% to 90% of them appearing once. The receptor was isolated from an adult with an advanced solid tumor such as melanoma, head and neck, liver or kidney cancer. The specimen was CD4+ or CD8+ T cells sorted from blood, collected in a trial of the OX40 agonist ivuxolimab. This chain uses TRBV27 with TRBJ1-6; 8 positions match TRBD1. CDR3 nucleotide sequence: TGTGCCAGCAGTTTATTTTCAGGGGGCAATTCACCCCTCCACTTT. Its protein product is CASSLFSGGNSPLHF.